A single sample gave rise to the 13 T cell receptor beta chains below, sequenced in a study of CD8 T cells in Susac syndrome (dated by TCRdb to about 2019). The method was the immunoSEQ multiplex PCR assay. RNA was extracted using the RNeasy kit, and roughly 0.5 to 1 microgram was reverse transcribed with random hexamers. TCRdb cleaned the public reads at Q25 with fastp, built clones with MiXCR and kept in-frame beta chains. Each entry is one CDR3 protein sequence, shown with its most common DNA and genes. The sample table contains under 550,000 distinct CDR3 sequences; only one count was recorded for approximately 89% of them. Around 0.12% of the sample belongs to the ten largest clones. Input material: CD8+ T cells from PBMCs. The source is a human donor with multiple sclerosis.

The V gene is TRBV6-1, the J gene TRBJ1-1, with a weak D call TRBD1 (6 bases). The V and J ends lost 11 bases and 10 bases respectively, with 23 bases between them. The CDR3 covers 13 residues. Germline V gives CDR1 MNHNS, CDR2 SASEGT. The CDR3 region has the DNA TGTGCCTCAGCTAAGGGGACACAGTTTGGAGCTTTCTTT. This gives the protein CASAKGTQFGAFF.

The V gene is TRBV7-3, the J gene TRBJ1-3; 8 bases align to TRBD1. The CDR3 length is 17 residues. Germline V gives CDR1 SGHTA, CDR2 FQGTGA. J lost 4 bases, V lost 1 base, and 9 bases had no gene match. In nucleotides, the CDR3 is TGTGCCAGCAGCTTAAACAGGGGGAAAAGGGTAGGAAACACCATATATTTT. Amino acid sequence: CASSLNRGKRVGNTIYF. Supplemented by reference TRBV7-3 and TRBJ1-3, the full variable domain reads GAGVSQTPSNKVTEKGKYVELRCDPISGHTALYWYRQSLGQGPEFLIYFQGTGAADDSGLPNDRFFAVRPEGSVSTLKIQRTERGDSAVYLCASSLNRGKRVGNTIYFGEGSWLTVV.

The J gene is TRBJ1-1, the V gene TRBV14; D is unclear. This CDR3 has 13 amino acids. V lost 1 base and J lost 7, with 10 bases in between. CDR1 and CDR2 from the germline V gene are SGHDN and FVKESK. CDR3 protein: CASSQVSVNEAFF. Here the CDR3 DNA reads TGTGCCAGCAGCCAAGTGTCTGTTAATGAAGCTTTCTTT.

This clonotype was recorded once. The chain recombines TRBV7-9 with TRBJ2-7; 12 bases are shared with TRBD2. Germline CDR1 reads SEHNR; CDR2 reads FQNEAQ (reference sequence). There are 16 residues in the CDR3. V lost 4 bases, J lost 4 bases, and 8 bases stayed unmatched. CDR3 loop: CASSSATSGRGYEQYF. CDR3 in DNA: TGTGCCAGCAGCTCTGCGACTAGCGGGAGAGGTTACGAGCAGTACTTC.

The rearrangement links TRBV6-4 to TRBJ2-1, with D perhaps given as TRBD1 or TRBD2 (7 bases each). The CDR3 covers 14 residues. Trimming removed 5 bases from V and 7 bases from J, with 15 bases in between. Germline lookup yields CDR1 MRHNA and CDR2 SNTAGT. The CDR3 spells CASSSDREGNEQFF. The CDR3 DNA reads TGTGCCAGCAGTAGCGACAGGGAGGGGAATGAGCAGTTCTTC.

This clonotype was found once. The chain has TRBV5-4 and TRBJ2-2; 10 nucleotides align to TRBD1. J was trimmed by 7 bases and V by 7 bases; bases with no gene match: 7. Germline V lookup: CDR1 SGHNT, CDR2 YYREEE (reference sequence). The CDR3 is made up of 14 amino acids. CDR3 in amino acids: CASSRTGGFGELFF. CDR3 coding DNA: TGTGCCAGCTCCCGGACAGGGGGTTTCGGGGAGCTGTTTTTT.

The rearrangement links TRBV12-3 or TRBV12-4 to TRBJ2-7, with a possible D match to TRBD2 (6 bases). Trimming stripped 2 bases from V and 3 bases from J, with 11 bases between. There are 14 residues in the CDR3. CDR3 loop: CASSLRDFIYEQYF. DNA for the CDR3: TGTGCCAGCAGTTTACGGGACTTCATCTACGAGCAGTACTTC.

The chain joins TRBV25-1 to TRBJ1-6; D remains ambiguous. CDR1 MGHDK and CDR2 SYGVNS come from the germline V gene. The CDR3 sequence is 14 residues long. The V gene lost 4 bases and the J gene lost 2 bases, with 6 bases spanning the gap. The CDR3 is CASSVEPYNSPLHF. CDR3 DNA: TGTGCCAGCAGTGTGGAACCCTATAATTCACCCCTCCACTTT.

The CDR3 DNA sequence: TGCGCCAGCGGCGACGGGACAGGGGGCCACTCTGGAAACACCATATATTTT. Encoded protein: CASGDGTGGHSGNTIYF. This rearrangement joins TRBV5-1 to TRBJ1-3, with 12 bases fitting TRBD1. CDR3 length: 17 residues. The V segment lost 7 bases and the J segment 0 bases; nucleotides outside the gene matches: 8. Per germline, CDR1 SGHRS and CDR2 YFSETQ.

The rearrangement links TRBV6-1 to TRBJ2-7; 10 bases map to TRBD1. This CDR3 has 16 residues. The V and J ends lost 5 bases and 0 bases, in that order; junction bases with no gene match: 7. Germline-derived CDR1 and CDR2 are MNHNS and SASEGT. CDR3 nucleotide sequence: TGTGCCAGCAGTCGGACCGGGACAGGGGACTCCTACGAGCAGTACTTC. Translating gives CASSRTGTGDSYEQYF.

V and J are TRBV7-9 and TRBJ1-2; TRBD1 matches 7 bases. V gave up 5 bases and J gave up 8 bases; unmatched junction bases: 11. CDR1 is SEHNR and CDR2 is FQNEAQ in the germline V gene (reference sequence). The CDR3 extends over 14 amino acids. This chain's CDR3 is CASSPGQSPGGYTF. The CDR3 nucleotides read TGTGCCAGCAGCCCGGGACAGAGTCCAGGCGGCTACACCTTC.

The J gene is TRBJ2-5, the V gene TRBV7-9; D might be TRBD1 (5 bases). The V and J ends lost 3 bases and 1 base respectively, with 12 bases between them. The CDR3 totals 15 residues. Germline V gene lookup returns CDR1 SEHNR and CDR2 FQNEAQ (reference sequence). CDR3 DNA sequence: TGTGCCAGCAGCTTCCAGGGCAGTCGCCAAGAGACCCAGTACTTC. It specifies CASSFQGSRQETQYF. The whole variable domain, remainder taken from reference TRBV7-9 and TRBJ2-5, is DTGVSQNPRHKITKRGQNVTFRCDPISEHNRLYWYRQTLGQGPEFLTYFQNEAQLEKSRLLSDRFSAERPKGSFSTLEIQRTEQGDSAMYLCASSFQGSRQETQYFGPGTRLLVL.

This chain joins TRBV29-1 and TRBJ2-1; D ambiguous. Germline V CDR1 and CDR2: SQVTM, ANQGSEA. This CDR3 region has 13 residues. Trimming took 7 bases from V and 5 from J, leaving 15 bases between them. This chain's CDR3 is CSANSYADNEQFF. The CDR3 nucleotides read TGCAGCGCCAATAGCTACGCGGACAATGAGCAGTTCTTC.